These 28 T cell receptor beta chains originate from one sample sequenced in a study of a mutant IDH1 vaccine in newly diagnosed glioma. Data came from immunoSEQ multiplex PCR; TCRdb stores just in-frame clones and leaves some out. In the table there are 20,000 to 25,000 clones, roughly 89% of which are singletons. Time point noted: week 11, during vaccination. Doses comprised 300 ug of mutant IDH1 20-mer peptide each, plus topical imiquimod. No antigen has been assigned to these receptors. The sequenced sample was PBMCs, obtained from a glioma patient whose treatment included an IDH1 peptide vaccine. These receptors were taken from a woman between 40 and 55 years old with glioma.

The gene calls are TRBV9 and TRBJ1-3; D is ambiguous. V was shortened by 0 bases and J by 0 bases, with 7 bases between the two germline ends. This CDR3 has 15 residues. The germline V gene encodes CDR1 SGDLS and CDR2 YYNGEE. CDR3 DNA sequence: TGTGCCAGCAGCGTAGCGGGGTCCTCTGGAAACACCATATATTTT. It is translated as CASSVAGSSGNTIYF. The full variable domain, rest sourced from reference TRBV9 and TRBJ1-3, is DSGVTQTPKHLITATGQRVTLRCSPRSGDLSVYWYQQSLDQGLQFLIQYYNGEERAKGNILERFSAQQFPDLHSELNLSSLELGDSALYFCASSVAGSSGNTIYFGEGSWLTVV.

This clone was detected only once. The CDR3 here is CASSESTIMNTEAFF. CDR3 coding DNA: TGTGCCAGCAGTGAATCAACCATTATGAACACTGAAGCTTTCTTT. J is TRBJ1-1 and V is TRBV25-1; D gene ambiguous. There are 15 residues in the CDR3. CDR1 is MGHDK, CDR2 SYGVNS, per germline. Trimming stripped 1 base from V and 0 bases from J, with 9 bases between.

V usage is TRBV29-1 and J usage is TRBJ2-1; a possible D gene is TRBD1 (6 bases). Per germline, CDR1 SQVTM and CDR2 ANQGSEA. Trimming took off 6 bases at V and 3 bases at J, with 15 bases between the two ends. The CDR3 covers 14 residues. CDR3 sequence (DNA): TGCAGCGTCCTTGGACAGACCTTCTACAATGAGCAGTTCTTC. Its protein product is CSVLGQTFYNEQFF.

The chain has TRBV25-1 and TRBJ1-6, with 7 bases aligning to TRBD1. V lost 6 bases and J lost 5; bases outside the gene matches: 4. There are 14 residues in the CDR3. The V gene's germline CDR1 is MGHDK and CDR2 SYGVNS. CDR3 in DNA: TGTGCCAGCAGACAGGGGCTGGATAATTCACCCCTCCACTTT. Its translation: CASRQGLDNSPLHF.

This sequence joins TRBV5-1 and TRBJ1-5, with D possibly matching TRBD1 (6 bases). CDR3 size: 18 residues. CDR1 SGHRS and CDR2 YFSETQ come from the germline V gene. Trimming left V 0 bases short and J 1 base short, with 17 bases between. The CDR3, as DNA: TGCGCCAGCAGCTTGGAAGGACAGCGGTTTCGGAGCAATCAGCCCCAGCATTTT. Protein: CASSLEGQRFRSNQPQHF.

V gene TRBV5-4 combines with J gene TRBJ2-3; 10 bases match TRBD1. The trim removed 5 bases at V and 1 base at J, leaving 13 bases unmatched. Per the germline V gene, CDR1 is SGHNT and CDR2 is YYREEE (reference sequence). The CDR3 runs to 18 residues. DNA of the CDR3: TGTGCCAGCAGTTCCCCGGGACAGGGGATGAGGGGCACAGATACGCAGTATTTT. Translation gives CASSSPGQGMRGTDTQYF.

This clone was observed a handful of times. V is TRBV13 and J is TRBJ1-2; D is ambiguous. The length of the CDR3 is 14 residues. CDR1 and CDR2 (germline): PRHDT, FYEKMQ (reference sequence). Between the trimmed V and J ends, which lost 1 base and 0 bases, there was a span of 6 bases. CDR3 bases: TGTGCCAGCAGCTTAGAGGAGTCTAACTATGGCTACACCTTC. It is translated as CASSLEESNYGYTF.

Only one count was recorded for this clone. The chain employs TRBV9 and TRBJ2-2; a weak D match, TRBD2 (5 bases). The CDR3 loop spans 15 amino acids. Trimming removed 3 bases at V and 4 bases at J, with 13 bases between. The germline V gene has CDR1 SGDLS and CDR2 YYNGEE. The CDR3 nucleotides read TGTGCCAGCAGCGCCGAGAGCGGACTCACCGGGGAGCTGTTTTTT. Its protein product is CASSAESGLTGELFF.

This chain joins TRBV4-1 and TRBJ2-7; perhaps TRBD2 as D (7 bases). V shed 3 bases and J shed 0 bases, with 21 bases lying between them. CDR1 is MGHRA, CDR2 YSYEKL, per germline. The CDR3 totals 18 residues. CDR3 residues: CASSHVAGEGGSSYEQYF. The CDR3 bases are TGCGCCAGCAGCCATGTCGCTGGTGAGGGGGGGAGCTCCTACGAGCAGTACTTC.

The chain employs TRBV4-3 and TRBJ2-7; 7 nucleotides agree with TRBD2. The CDR3 is 13 residues long. Germline values: CDR1 LGHNA, CDR2 YSLEER. V was pared by 3 bases and J by 5 bases, with 4 bases of the junction left unmatched. The CDR3 protein is CASSHGGGNEQYF. The CDR3 nucleotides are TGCGCCAGCAGCCATGGCGGGGGAAACGAGCAGTACTTC.

The chain carries TRBV6-1 and TRBJ2-1, with 10 bases identical to TRBD2. Germline V gene data show CDR1 as MNHNS and CDR2 as SASEGT. The CDR3 is 17 residues long. The trim removed 3 bases at V and 5 bases at J, leaving 10 bases unmatched. The CDR3 DNA sequence: TGTGCCAGCAGTGACCAATTAGGGACTAGCGCCAACAATGAGCAGTTCTTC. It translates to CASSDQLGTSANNEQFF.

This clone was detected a few times. This chain uses TRBV7-2 with TRBJ1-5; no reliable D call. The germline gives CDR1 SGHTA, CDR2 FQGNSA. CDR3 length: 15 residues. V was clipped by 4 bases and J by 1 base, with 11 bases between them. CDR3 nucleotide sequence: TGTGCCAGCAGCTCCCCCGTGCACAGCAATCAGCCCCAGCATTTT. Translated, it gives CASSSPVHSNQPQHF. The complete variable domain, with remaining parts taken from reference TRBV7-2 and TRBJ1-5, reads GAGVSQSPSNKVTEKGKDVELRCDPISGHTALYWYRQSLGQGLEFLIYFQGNSAPDKSGLPSDRFSAERTGGSVSTLTIQRTQQEDSAVYLCASSSPVHSNQPQHFGDGTRLSIL.

The CDR3 region is CASSDQGETQYF. The DNA of the CDR3 is TGCGCCAGCAGTGACCAGGGAGAGACCCAGTACTTC. The genes are TRBV10-1 and TRBJ2-5; D is perhaps TRBD1 (5 bases). The germline gives CDR1 WNHNN, CDR2 SYGVQD (reference sequence). The V end was cut by 3 bases, the J end by 4 bases, with 6 bases between. CDR3 length: 12 amino acids.

V is TRBV6-5 and J is TRBJ2-5; 8 bases line up with TRBD1. The trim removed 2 bases at V and 5 bases at J, leaving 7 bases unmatched. The CDR3 is made up of 15 amino acids. In germline, CDR1 is MNHEY, CDR2 SVGAGI. CDR3 sequence: CASSYQTGDVETQYF. In DNA, the CDR3 is TGTGCCAGCAGTTACCAGACAGGGGATGTGGAGACCCAGTACTTC.

This chain uses TRBV6-1 with TRBJ2-7; tentative D call: TRBD1 (5 bases). The ends were cut back, 8 bases at V and 0 bases at J, with 14 bases in the middle. Germline CDR1 MNHNS, CDR2 SASEGT. CDR3 size: 14 residues. This CDR3 is CASLRAAYSYEQYF. The DNA of the CDR3 is TGTGCCAGCCTCAGGGCCGCTTACTCCTACGAGCAGTACTTC.

V is TRBV6-5 and J is TRBJ1-4, with 7 bases identical to TRBD1. Germline-derived CDR1 and CDR2 are MNHEY and SVGAGI. The length of the CDR3 is 16 residues. V was pared by 6 bases and J by 0 bases, with 7 bases of the junction left unmatched. Here the CDR3 DNA reads TGTGCCAGCAGCTACAGGGGAGGGGCAACTAATGAAAAACTGTTTTTT. It specifies CASSYRGGATNEKLFF.

This chain uses TRBV29-1 with TRBJ1-1; D remains unclear. There are 14 residues in the CDR3. Trimming shortened V by 3 bases and J by 1 base, and 12 bases separated the two germline ends. Looked up from germline, CDR1 is SQVTM and CDR2 is ANQGSEA. CDR3 sequence (DNA): TGCAGCGTTGAGGGCTGGGGAGGGAACACTGAAGCTTTCTTT. This gives the protein CSVEGWGGNTEAFF.

The chain recombines TRBV15 with TRBJ1-4, with 7 bases lining up with TRBD1. The CDR3 spans 15 residues. The V segment lost 5 bases and the J segment 6 bases; nucleotides outside the gene matches: 9. Germline values: CDR1 LNHNV, CDR2 YYDKDF (reference sequence). CDR3 region: CATSGRDRGDEKLFF. The CDR3, as DNA: TGTGCCACCAGCGGAAGGGACAGAGGAGATGAAAAACTGTTTTTT.

The rearrangement joins TRBV13 to TRBJ1-2; D may be TRBD1 (6 bases). Germline CDR1 reads PRHDT; CDR2 reads FYEKMQ (reference sequence). V was shortened by 0 bases and J by 4 bases, with 15 bases between the two germline ends. The CDR3 extends over 16 amino acids. The CDR3 DNA reads as TGTGCCAGCAGCTTAGGAGGGGGGGCGCATGGCTATGGCTACACCTTC. It yields the protein CASSLGGGAHGYGYTF.

The rearrangement uses TRBV15 and TRBJ1-1; D call uncertain. Trimming stripped 4 bases from V and 2 bases from J, with 11 bases between. CDR3 length: 14 residues. CDR1 and CDR2 (germline): LNHNV, YYDKDF (reference sequence). The CDR3 DNA reads as TGTGCCACCAGCACCGCTTCAGACAACACTGAAGCTTTCTTT. It encodes CATSTASDNTEAFF.

The V and J genes are TRBV15 and TRBJ1-6; 7 nucleotides match TRBD1. The CDR3 has 16 amino acids. Looked up from germline, CDR1 is LNHNV and CDR2 is YYDKDF (reference sequence). The V and J ends lost 0 bases and 2 bases, in that order; junction bases with no gene match: 1. The CDR3 protein is CATSRERGPYNSPLHF. CDR3 bases: TGTGCCACCAGCAGAGAGAGGGGGCCCTATAATTCACCCCTCCACTTT.

This clone was recorded only once. This chain links TRBV4-3 with TRBJ1-1, with D uncertain. The germline V gene encodes CDR1 LGHNA and CDR2 YSLEER. Trimming removed 2 bases at V and 1 base at J, with 11 bases between. The CDR3 is 15 amino acids. The CDR3 reads CASSQHIQTNTEAFF. In DNA, the CDR3 is TGCGCCAGCAGCCAACATATACAGACGAACACTGAAGCTTTCTTT.

V and J are TRBV29-1 and TRBJ2-2; no clear D. The V and J ends lost 2 bases and 2 bases respectively, with 3 bases between them. Looked up from germline, CDR1 is SQVTM and CDR2 is ANQGSEA. The CDR3 is 12 residues long. The DNA of the CDR3 is TGCAGCGTTGAACAAAACACCGGGGAGCTGTTTTTT. Its translation: CSVEQNTGELFF.

The DNA of the CDR3 is TGTGCCAGCTCATACAGCGGGGACGAACCCTTTAGCTCCTACAATGAGCAGTTCTTC. The encoded protein is CASSYSGDEPFSSYNEQFF. This chain joins TRBV4-2 and TRBJ2-1, with 7 nucleotides matching TRBD2. Per the germline V gene, CDR1 is LGHNA and CDR2 is YNFKEQ. V shed 8 bases, J shed 0 bases, and the junction held 19 bases outside the gene matches. CDR3 length: 19 residues.

V gene TRBV4-3 combines with J gene TRBJ2-3, with 8 bases matching TRBD2. The germline V gene has CDR1 LGHNA and CDR2 YSLEER. The CDR3 is 19 residues long. V dropped 0 bases and J dropped 0; count of bases not matched to a gene: 11. The DNA for the CDR3 is TGCGCCAGCAGCCAAGATTTGGCGGGGGGCGTGAGGAGCACAGATACGCAGTATTTT. Its translation: CASSQDLAGGVRSTDTQYF.

The CDR3 region has the DNA TGTGCCAGCAGTTTCTCCACCGGGGAGCTGTTTTTT. Amino acid sequence: CASSFSTGELFF. V is TRBV6-5 and J is TRBJ2-2; D is ambiguous. The V and J ends lost 4 bases and 4 bases respectively, with 4 bases between them. Looked up from germline, CDR1 is MNHEY and CDR2 is SVGAGI. This CDR3 is 12 amino acids long.

This clone was recorded only once. The genes are TRBV10-3 and TRBJ2-2; 10 positions match TRBD2. Germline V gene lookup returns CDR1 ENHRY and CDR2 SYGVKD. The CDR3 sequence is 16 residues long. Germline trimming cut 10 bases from V and 1 base from J; bases unmatched to any gene: 9. The CDR3 here is CASGFLAGGNTGELFF. The CDR3 DNA follows: TGTGCCAGCGGATTCTTAGCGGGGGGGAACACCGGGGAGCTGTTTTTT.

This chain joins TRBV4-1 and TRBJ2-3; D is ambiguous. V was cut by 0 bases and J by 6 bases, with 7 bases left in between. Germline V gene sequence: CDR1 MGHRA, CDR2 YSYEKL. This CDR3 has 13 residues. For the CDR3, the DNA is TGCGCCAGCAGCCAAGATCCCGGGGATACGCAGTATTTT. Residues: CASSQDPGDTQYF.